This TCR beta chain was documented in a study of OX40 agonist ivuxolimab in advanced cancers. Background for the entire study: Ivuxolimab was an agonistic, fully human IgG2 monoclonal antibody directed against OX40 (CD134), a costimulatory receptor. The monotherapy dose-escalation portion (N ≈ 52 patients) of the phase I ivuxolimab trial is reported in the paper. Among the roughly 50 dose-escalation patients, some 20 had hepatocellular carcinoma, some 15 melanoma, 9 renal cell carcinoma and 9 head and neck cancer. Intravenous ivuxolimab was administered to patients every 2 weeks at six dose levels: 0.01, 0.1, 0.3, 1.5, 3 and 10 mg/kg. Partial responses occurred in three dose-escalation patients, of whom one had hepatocellular carcinoma and two had cutaneous melanoma. Prior anti-PD-1, anti-PD-L1 or anti-CTLA-4 therapy was permitted, and approximately 41% of dose-escalation patients had received checkpoint inhibitors. In the dose-escalation cohort, 70% to 85% of patients were male, and the mean age was 60 years with a range of roughly 20 to 85. Peripheral TCRbeta sequencing was intended to test whether TCR sequence diversity was altered and clonal T-cell expansion was caused by ivuxolimab. Here is what the overall study found, with its caveats: Partial responders in the 0.1-3.0 mg/kg groups had among the lowest normalized peripheral clonal expansion, especially among CD8+ T cells. Clonal expansion of both CD4+ and CD8+ blood T cells was observed from baseline to week 6 at doses 0.1 to 3.0 mg/kg. After ivuxolimab, more expanded clones were found on average in CD8+ T cells than in CD4+ T cells. The antigen specificity of the clonally expanded peripheral T cells was not determined. Low levels of normalized T-cell clonal expansion were also seen in some patients who did not respond.

Worth noting for this clone: Its antigen is not yet known. Within one base of it there is no much larger clone, and no base qualities were kept.

The trial excluded patients who had a history of autoimmune disease or were on systemic immunosuppression. Peripheral blood for TCR sequencing was collected from all dose cohorts at baseline, on cycle 4 day 1, and on cycle 7 day 1. Samples were obtained from an open-label, multicenter, first-in-human phase I dose-escalation trial of ivuxolimab. Adults with locally advanced or metastatic melanoma, renal cell carcinoma, hepatocellular carcinoma or head and neck squamous cell carcinoma were enrolled in the trial. CD4+ and CD8+ T cells were sorted separately from peripheral blood before TCR sequencing. Genomic DNA was isolated from the sorted cells so that the TCRbeta CDR3 region could be sequenced. TCRbeta CDR3 regions were sequenced using the immunoSEQ Assay. TCRdb provides this immuneACCESS table in a form limited to in-frame rearrangements. Some clones are lacking; in checked studies, under half of them reflect an unresolved V gene, and why the rest are absent is not known. For this sample the table gives tens of thousands of clones, of which 90% to 95% were detected only once. About 0.51% of the sample is taken by the ten largest.

Sample: CD4+ or CD8+ T cells sorted from blood, taken in a trial of the OX40 agonist ivuxolimab. This clonotype originated in an adult with an advanced solid tumor such as melanoma, head and neck, liver or kidney cancer.

The CDR3 region reads CSVRTAEKLFF. The nucleotide sequence reads as follows: TGCAGCGTACGGACAGCCGAAAAACTGTTTTTT. The sequence links TRBV29-1 to TRBJ1-4; possibly the D gene is TRBD1, per 6 matching bases. Reading from cysteine to phenylalanine, the CDR3 counts 11 amino acids. CDR3 DNA is the only sequence kept; it has 33 bases, read in frame from the first base. Sequences SQVTM (CDR1) and ANQGSEA (CDR2) are obtained from the germline V gene. Relative to germline, V is 6 bases shorter and J is 8 bases shorter, with 10 bases between their ends.